This TCR beta chain was identified during a study of beta chain features in type 1 diabetes. Only a few counts were recorded for this clone. The entirety of the isolated RNA underwent reverse transcription, so expressed TCRB transcripts were sequenced. Some clones are missing from TCRdb's copy, which holds only in-frame ones; the method was immunoSEQ multiplex PCR. The sample holds 300,000 to 400,000 clones, approximately 11% seen once. The length of the CDR3 is 16 residues. CDR1 is MNHEY and CDR2 is SVGAGI in the germline V gene. Trimming at V came to 0 bases and at J to 4 bases, leaving 9 bases not matched to a gene.

V usage is TRBV6-5 and J usage is TRBJ2-7; 7 bases are shared with TRBD2. This receptor was obtained from a woman in her 30s in good health. What was sequenced was naive CD4+ T cells from blood. CDR3 loop: CASSYSGLTGGYEQYF. The CDR3 nucleotides are TGTGCCAGCAGTTACTCGGGTCTTACGGGAGGTTACGAGCAGTACTTC.